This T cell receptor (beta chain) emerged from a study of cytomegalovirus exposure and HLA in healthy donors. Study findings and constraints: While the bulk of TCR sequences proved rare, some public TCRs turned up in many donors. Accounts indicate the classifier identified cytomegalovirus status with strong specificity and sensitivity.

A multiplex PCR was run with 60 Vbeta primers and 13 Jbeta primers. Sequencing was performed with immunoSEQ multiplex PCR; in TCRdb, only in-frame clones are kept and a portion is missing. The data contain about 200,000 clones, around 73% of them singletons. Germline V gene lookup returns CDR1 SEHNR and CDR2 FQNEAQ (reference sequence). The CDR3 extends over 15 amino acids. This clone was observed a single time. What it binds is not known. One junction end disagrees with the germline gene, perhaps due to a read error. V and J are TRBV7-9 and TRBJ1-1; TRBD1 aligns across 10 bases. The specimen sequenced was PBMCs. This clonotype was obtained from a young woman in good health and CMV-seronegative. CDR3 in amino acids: CSSSTGGTGETEAFF. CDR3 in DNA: TGTTCCAGCAGCACCGGGGGGACAGGGGAAACTGAAGCTTTCTTT.